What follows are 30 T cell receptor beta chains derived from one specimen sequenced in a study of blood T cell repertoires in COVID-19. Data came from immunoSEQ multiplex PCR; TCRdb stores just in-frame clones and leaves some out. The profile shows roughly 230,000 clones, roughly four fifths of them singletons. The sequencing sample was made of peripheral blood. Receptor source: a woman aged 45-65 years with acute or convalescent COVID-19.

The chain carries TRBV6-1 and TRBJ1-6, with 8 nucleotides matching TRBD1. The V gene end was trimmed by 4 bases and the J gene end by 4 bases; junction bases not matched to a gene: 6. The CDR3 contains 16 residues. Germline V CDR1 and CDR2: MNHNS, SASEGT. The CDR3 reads CASSGEQGDYNSPLHF. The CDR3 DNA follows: TGTGCCAGCAGTGGGGAACAGGGGGATTATAATTCACCCCTCCACTTT.

The CDR3 spells CASSLTSGGIEQFF. DNA for the CDR3: TGTGCCAGCAGCTTAACTAGCGGGGGGATCGAGCAGTTCTTC. The gene calls are TRBV7-2 and TRBJ2-1, with 12 bases lining up with TRBD2. CDR1 is SGHTA, CDR2 FQGNSA, per germline. Losses at the gene ends were 2 bases for V and 10 bases for J; bases not matched to a gene: 3. The CDR3 runs 14 residues. Together with reference TRBV7-2 and TRBJ2-1, the CDR3 gives the full variable domain: GAGVSQSPSNKVTEKGKDVELRCDPISGHTALYWYRQSLGQGLEFLIYFQGNSAPDKSGLPSDRFSAERTGGSVSTLTIQRTQQEDSAVYLCASSLTSGGIEQFFGPGTRLTVL.

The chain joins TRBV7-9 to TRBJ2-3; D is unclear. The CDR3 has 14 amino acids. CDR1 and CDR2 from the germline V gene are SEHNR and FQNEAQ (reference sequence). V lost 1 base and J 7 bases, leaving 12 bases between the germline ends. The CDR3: CASSLVVAQNTQYF. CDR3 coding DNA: TGTGCCAGCAGCTTAGTTGTGGCACAGAATACGCAGTATTTT.

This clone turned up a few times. The CDR3 DNA follows: TGTGCCTGGAGTGTCGGGGATACGCAGTATTTT. Amino acids: CAWSVGDTQYF. V is TRBV30 and J is TRBJ2-3; D gene unclear. This CDR3 spans 11 amino acids. V lost 0 bases to trimming and J lost 6 bases, with 4 bases between them. The V gene's germline CDR1 is GTSNPN and CDR2 SVGIG (reference sequence). The full variable domain, with the rest looked up from reference TRBV30 and TRBJ2-3, is SQTIHQWPATLVQPVGSPLSLECTVEGTSNPNLYWYRQAAGRGLQLLFYSVGIGQISSEVPQNLSASRPQDRQFILSSKKLLLSDSGFYLCAWSVGDTQYFGPGTRLTVL.

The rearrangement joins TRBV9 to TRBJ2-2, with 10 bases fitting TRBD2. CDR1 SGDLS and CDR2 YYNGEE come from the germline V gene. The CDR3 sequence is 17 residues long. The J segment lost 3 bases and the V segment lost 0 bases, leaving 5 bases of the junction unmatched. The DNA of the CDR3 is TGTGCCAGCAGCGTAGCGTCTCTAGCGGGGGACACCGGGGAGCTGTTTTTT. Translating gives CASSVASLAGDTGELFF. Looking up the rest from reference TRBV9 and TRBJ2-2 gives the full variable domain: DSGVTQTPKHLITATGQRVTLRCSPRSGDLSVYWYQQSLDQGLQFLIQYYNGEERAKGNILERFSAQQFPDLHSELNLSSLELGDSALYFCASSVASLAGDTGELFFGEGSRLTVL.

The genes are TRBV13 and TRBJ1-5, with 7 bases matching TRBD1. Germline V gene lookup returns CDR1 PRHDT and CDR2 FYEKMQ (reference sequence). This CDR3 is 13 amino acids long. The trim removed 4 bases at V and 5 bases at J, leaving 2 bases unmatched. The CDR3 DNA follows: TGTGCCAGCAGCTCCAGGGGGGATCAGCCCCAGCATTTT. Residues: CASSSRGDQPQHF.

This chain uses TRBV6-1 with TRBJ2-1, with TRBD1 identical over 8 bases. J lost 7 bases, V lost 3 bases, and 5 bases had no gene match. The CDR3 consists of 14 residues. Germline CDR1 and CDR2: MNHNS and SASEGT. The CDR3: CASSEQGARNEQFF. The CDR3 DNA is TGTGCCAGCAGTGAGCAGGGGGCGCGGAATGAGCAGTTCTTC.

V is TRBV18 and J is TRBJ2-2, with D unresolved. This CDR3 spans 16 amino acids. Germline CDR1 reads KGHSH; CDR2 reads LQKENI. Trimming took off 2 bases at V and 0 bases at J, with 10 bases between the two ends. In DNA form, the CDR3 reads TGTGCCAGCTCACCAACCTTAGCCTCGAACACCGGGGAGCTGTTTTTT. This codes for CASSPTLASNTGELFF. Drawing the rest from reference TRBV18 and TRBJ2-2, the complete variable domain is NAGVMQNPRHLVRRRGQEARLRCSPMKGHSHVYWYRQLPEEGLKFMVYLQKENIIDESGMPKERFSAEFPKEGPSILRIQQVVRGDSAAYFCASSPTLASNTGELFFGEGSRLTVL.

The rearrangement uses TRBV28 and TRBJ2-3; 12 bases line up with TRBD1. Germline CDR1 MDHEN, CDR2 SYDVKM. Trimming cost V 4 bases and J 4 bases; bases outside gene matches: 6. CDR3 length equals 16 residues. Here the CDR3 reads CASSSPGTGGADTQYF. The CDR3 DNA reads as TGTGCCAGCAGTTCTCCCGGGACAGGGGGCGCAGATACGCAGTATTTT.

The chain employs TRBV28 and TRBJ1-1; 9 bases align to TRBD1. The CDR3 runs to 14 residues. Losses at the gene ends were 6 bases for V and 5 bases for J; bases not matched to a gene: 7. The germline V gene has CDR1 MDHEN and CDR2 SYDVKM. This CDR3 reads CASSPGTGSTEAFF. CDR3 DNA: TGTGCCAGCAGCCCCGGGACAGGGAGTACTGAAGCTTTCTTT.

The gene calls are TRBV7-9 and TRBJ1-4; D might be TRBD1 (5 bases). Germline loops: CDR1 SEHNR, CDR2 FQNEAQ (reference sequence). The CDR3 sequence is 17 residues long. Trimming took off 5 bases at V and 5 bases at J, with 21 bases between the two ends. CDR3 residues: CASSQPGRAAGNEKLFF. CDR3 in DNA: TGTGCCAGCAGCCAGCCGGGCAGGGCGGCGGGAAATGAAAAACTGTTTTTT.

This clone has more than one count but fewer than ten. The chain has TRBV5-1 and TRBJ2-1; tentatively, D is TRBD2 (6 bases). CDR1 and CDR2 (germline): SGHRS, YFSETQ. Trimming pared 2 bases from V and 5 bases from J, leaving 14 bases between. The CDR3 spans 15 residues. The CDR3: CASSLTGTLNNEQFF. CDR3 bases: TGCGCCAGCAGCTTAACCGGGACTTTAAACAATGAGCAGTTCTTC. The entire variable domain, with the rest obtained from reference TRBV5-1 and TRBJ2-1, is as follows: KAGVTQTPRYLIKTRGQQVTLSCSPISGHRSVSWYQQTPGQGLQFLFEYFSETQRNKGNFPGRFSGRQFSNSRSEMNVSTLELGDSALYLCASSLTGTLNNEQFFGPGTRLTVL.

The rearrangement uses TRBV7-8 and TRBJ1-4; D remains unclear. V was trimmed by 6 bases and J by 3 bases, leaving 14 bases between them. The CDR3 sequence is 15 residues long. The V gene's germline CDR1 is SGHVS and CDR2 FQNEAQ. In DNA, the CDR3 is TGTGCCAGCAGTGAATTGCGGGCGGCTAATGAAAAACTGTTTTTT. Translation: CASSELRAANEKLFF.

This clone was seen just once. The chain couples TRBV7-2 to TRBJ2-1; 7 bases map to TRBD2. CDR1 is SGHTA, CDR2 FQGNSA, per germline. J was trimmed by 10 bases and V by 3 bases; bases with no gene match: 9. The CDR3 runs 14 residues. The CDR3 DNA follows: TGTGCCAGCAGCTTGGCGTGGGGGGGTAGGGAGCAGTTCTTC. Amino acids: CASSLAWGGREQFF.

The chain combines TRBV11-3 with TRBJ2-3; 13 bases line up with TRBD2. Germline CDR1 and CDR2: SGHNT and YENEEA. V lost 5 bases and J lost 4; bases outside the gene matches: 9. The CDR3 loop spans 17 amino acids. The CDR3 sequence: CASSQRTSGSRADTQYF. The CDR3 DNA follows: TGTGCCAGCAGCCAACGGACTAGCGGGAGTCGCGCAGATACGCAGTATTTT.

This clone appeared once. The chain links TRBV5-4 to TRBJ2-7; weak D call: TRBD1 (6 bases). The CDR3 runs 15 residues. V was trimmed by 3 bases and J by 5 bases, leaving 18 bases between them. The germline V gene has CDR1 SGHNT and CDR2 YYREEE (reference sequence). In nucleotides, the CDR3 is TGTGCCAGCAGCTCAGGGACACTCAGGGGAAACGAGCAGTACTTC. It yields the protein CASSSGTLRGNEQYF.

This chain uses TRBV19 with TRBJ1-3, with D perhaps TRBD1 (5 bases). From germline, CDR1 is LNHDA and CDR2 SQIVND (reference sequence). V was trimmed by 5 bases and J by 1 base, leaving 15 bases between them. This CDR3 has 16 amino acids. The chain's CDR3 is CASSDGTALSGNTIYF. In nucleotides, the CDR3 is TGTGCCAGTAGTGACGGGACTGCCCTGTCTGGAAACACCATATATTTT.

The chain's CDR3 is CATSSSFNYGYTF. The DNA of the CDR3 is TGTGCCACCAGCAGTAGCTTTAACTATGGCTACACCTTC. The J gene is TRBJ1-2, the V gene TRBV15; D call uncertain. The ends were cut back, 3 bases at V and 1 base at J, with 6 bases in the middle. CDR1 and CDR2 (germline): LNHNV, YYDKDF (reference sequence). The CDR3 loop spans 13 amino acids.

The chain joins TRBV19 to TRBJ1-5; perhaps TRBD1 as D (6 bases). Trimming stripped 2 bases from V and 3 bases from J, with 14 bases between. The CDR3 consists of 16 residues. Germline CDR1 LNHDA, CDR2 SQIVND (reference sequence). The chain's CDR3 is CASSIWGQNTNQPQHF. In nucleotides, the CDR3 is TGTGCCAGTAGTATATGGGGGCAGAATACCAATCAGCCCCAGCATTTT. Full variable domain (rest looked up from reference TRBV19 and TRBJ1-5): DGGITQSPKYLFRKEGQNVTLSCEQNLNHDAMYWYRQDPGQGLRLIYYSQIVNDFQKGDIAEGYSVSREKKESFPLTVTSAQKNPTAFYLCASSIWGQNTNQPQHFGDGTRLSIL.

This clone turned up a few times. Here the CDR3 DNA reads TGTGCCAGCTCACCGGGACTTAACTACAATGAGCAGTTCTTC. The encoded protein is CASSPGLNYNEQFF. V is TRBV18 and J is TRBJ2-1, with a possible D match to TRBD2 (6 bases). The CDR3 is made up of 14 amino acids. V was clipped by 3 bases and J by 3 bases, with 9 bases between them. Looked up from germline, CDR1 is KGHSH and CDR2 is LQKENI.

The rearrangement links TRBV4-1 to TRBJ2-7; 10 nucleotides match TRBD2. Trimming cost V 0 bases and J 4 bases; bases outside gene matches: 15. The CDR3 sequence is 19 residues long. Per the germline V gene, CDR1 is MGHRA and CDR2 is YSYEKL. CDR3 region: CASSQDEPSGGRLRYEQYF. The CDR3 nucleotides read TGCGCCAGCAGCCAAGATGAGCCTAGCGGGGGCCGTCTTAGATACGAGCAGTACTTC.

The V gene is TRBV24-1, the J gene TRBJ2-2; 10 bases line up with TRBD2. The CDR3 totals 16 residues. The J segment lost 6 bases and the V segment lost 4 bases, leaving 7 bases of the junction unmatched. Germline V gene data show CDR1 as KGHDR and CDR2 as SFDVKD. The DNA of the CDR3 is TGTGCCACCAGTGAAAGACTAGCGGGTGGGTCCGGGGAGCTGTTTTTT. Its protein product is CATSERLAGGSGELFF.

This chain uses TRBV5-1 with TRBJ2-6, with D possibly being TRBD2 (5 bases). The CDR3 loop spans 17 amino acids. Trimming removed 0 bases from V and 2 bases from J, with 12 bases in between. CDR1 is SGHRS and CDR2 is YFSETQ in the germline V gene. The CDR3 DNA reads TGCGCCAGCAGCTTGGGACGGGGTGTCGCTGGGGCCAACGTCCTGACTTTC. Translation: CASSLGRGVAGANVLTF. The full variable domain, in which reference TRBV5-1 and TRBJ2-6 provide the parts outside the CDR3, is KAGVTQTPRYLIKTRGQQVTLSCSPISGHRSVSWYQQTPGQGLQFLFEYFSETQRNKGNFPGRFSGRQFSNSRSEMNVSTLELGDSALYLCASSLGRGVAGANVLTFGAGSRLTVL.

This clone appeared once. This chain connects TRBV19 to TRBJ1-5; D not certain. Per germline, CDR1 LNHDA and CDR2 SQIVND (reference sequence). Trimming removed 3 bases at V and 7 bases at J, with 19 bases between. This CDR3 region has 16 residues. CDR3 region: CASSIRAVASGQPQHF. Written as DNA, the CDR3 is TGTGCCAGTAGTATTAGGGCGGTGGCCTCGGGACAGCCCCAGCATTTT.

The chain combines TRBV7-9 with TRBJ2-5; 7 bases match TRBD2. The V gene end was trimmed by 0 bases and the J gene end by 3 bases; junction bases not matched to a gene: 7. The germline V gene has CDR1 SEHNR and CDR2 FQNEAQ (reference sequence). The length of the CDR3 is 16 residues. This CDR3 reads CASSLAGLAEKETQYF. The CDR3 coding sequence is TGTGCCAGCAGCTTAGCGGGCCTAGCGGAAAAAGAGACCCAGTACTTC.

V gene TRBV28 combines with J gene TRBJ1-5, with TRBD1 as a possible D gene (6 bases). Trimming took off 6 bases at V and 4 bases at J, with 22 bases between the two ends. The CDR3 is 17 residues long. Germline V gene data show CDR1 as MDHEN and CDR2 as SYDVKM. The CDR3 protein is CASRADRPIRTNQPQHF. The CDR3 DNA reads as TGTGCCAGCAGGGCAGACAGGCCCATCAGAACAAATCAGCCCCAGCATTTT.

CDR3 DNA: TGCGCCAGCAGCGAGGCTGGGGCCAACGTCCTGACTTTC. As protein: CASSEAGANVLTF. The rearrangement links TRBV4-1 to TRBJ2-6; the D is unclear. V was trimmed by 5 bases and J by 2 bases, leaving 4 bases between them. From germline, CDR1 is MGHRA and CDR2 YSYEKL. CDR3 length equals 13 residues.

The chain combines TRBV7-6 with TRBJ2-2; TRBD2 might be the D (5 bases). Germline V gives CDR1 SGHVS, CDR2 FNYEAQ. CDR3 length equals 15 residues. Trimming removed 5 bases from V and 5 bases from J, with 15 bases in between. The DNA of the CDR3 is TGTGCCAGCAGCCCAAGTGGAGGACCAACCGGGGAGCTGTTTTTT. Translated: CASSPSGGPTGELFF. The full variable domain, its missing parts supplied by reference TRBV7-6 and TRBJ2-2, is GAGVSQSPRYKVTKRGQDVALRCDPISGHVSLYWYRQALGQGPEFLTYFNYEAQQDKSGLPNDRFSAERPEGSISTLTIQRTEQRDSAMYRCASSPSGGPTGELFFGEGSRLTVL.

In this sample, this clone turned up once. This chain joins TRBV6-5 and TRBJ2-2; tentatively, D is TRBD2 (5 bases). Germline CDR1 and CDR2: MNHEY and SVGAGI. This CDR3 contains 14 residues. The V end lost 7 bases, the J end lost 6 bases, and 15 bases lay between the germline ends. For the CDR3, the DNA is TGTGCCAGCACCCGGGGATCTCAAGCCGGGGAGCTGTTTTTT. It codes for CASTRGSQAGELFF.

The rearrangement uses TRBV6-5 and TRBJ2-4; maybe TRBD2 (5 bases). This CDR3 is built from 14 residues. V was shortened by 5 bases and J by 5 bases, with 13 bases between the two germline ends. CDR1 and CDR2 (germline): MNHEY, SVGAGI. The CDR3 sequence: CASSLSGSENIQYF. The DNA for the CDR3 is TGTGCCAGCAGTCTATCGGGGTCGGAAAACATTCAGTACTTC.